This TCR beta chain derives from a study of T-cell reconstitution after alpha-beta-depleted transplantation in children. The CDR3 runs to 12 residues. Trimming cost V 5 bases and J 5 bases; bases outside gene matches: 2. Germline CDR1 LNHNV, CDR2 YYDKDF (reference sequence). Researchers prepared the TCRbeta library using unique molecular identifiers, the study reports. TCRdb ran MiXCR on the PCR reads and lists one entry per CDR3 protein. The sample lists 400,000 to 500,000 distinct CDR3 sequences, approximately 11% occurring once. V and J are TRBV15 and TRBJ2-5; 7 bases align to TRBD2. Sequencing was performed on PBMCs from the stem cell graft donor, taken from the stem cell graft. The clonotype comes from a human donor who donated a stem cell graft to a child with acute myeloid leukemia. The CDR3 DNA sequence: TGTGCCACCAGCCATAGCGGGGAGACCCAGTACTTC. This translates into CATSHSGETQYF.